The present T cell receptor (beta chain) was sequenced within a study of cytomegalovirus exposure and HLA in healthy donors. Overall study results and limits: CMV antigen specificity was confirmed in vitro for three CMV-associated chains. Cytomegalovirus-associated TCR beta chains were listed, numbering approximately 150.

Per the germline V gene, CDR1 is LNHDA and CDR2 is SQIVND (reference sequence). The length of the CDR3 is 15 residues. V lost 5 bases, J lost 5 bases, and 5 bases stayed unmatched. The donors were members of the validation cohort, which comprised under 150 subjects and was separate from the first cohort of about 700 subjects. The assay was immunoSEQ multiplex PCR, and TCRdb's table has in-frame clones only and misses some. The sample shows about 89,000 clones, almost 85% of them seen only once. As to this clone: Its antigen is not known.

The rearrangement links TRBV19 to TRBJ1-5, with 11 bases fitting TRBD1. The source is a woman aged 18-35 years in good health and CMV-seropositive. The sample comprised PBMCs. The CDR3 DNA reads TGTGCCAGTAGTCCGGGGACAGGGGGTTATCAGCCCCAGCATTTT. It is translated as CASSPGTGGYQPQHF.